The next 18 T cell receptor beta chains were all read from a single sample in a study of cytomegalovirus exposure and HLA in healthy donors. Primers for the PCR totalled 60 Vbeta and 13 Jbeta. Assay: immunoSEQ multiplex PCR; the TCRdb copy retains only in-frame clones and omits some. The data show 87,000 or so clones, with around 60% seen just once and approximately 3% held by the top ten. The sequenced material came from PBMCs. The receptors were gathered from a man aged 55 to 70 in good health and CMV-seronegative.

This sequence joins TRBV15 and TRBJ1-4; 11 bases are shared with TRBD1. The J segment lost 7 bases and the V segment lost 3 bases, leaving 4 bases of the junction unmatched. In germline, CDR1 is LNHNV, CDR2 YYDKDF (reference sequence). The CDR3 totals 15 residues. CDR3 DNA: TGTGCCACCAGCAGGGACAGGGGGCTCTTTGAAAAACTGTTTTTT. Protein product: CATSRDRGLFEKLFF.

This clone was seen more than once but under ten times. V and J are TRBV15 and TRBJ1-5; D is unclear. This CDR3 has 15 amino acids. The V gene's germline CDR1 is LNHNV and CDR2 YYDKDF (reference sequence). The V gene lost 0 bases and the J gene lost 5 bases, with 11 bases spanning the gap. The CDR3 sequence is CATSRDGQAYQPQHF. The CDR3 DNA is TGTGCCACCAGCAGAGATGGGCAAGCTTATCAGCCCCAGCATTTT.

This sequence joins TRBV27 and TRBJ2-2; D uncertain. The CDR3 totals 15 residues. Germline V gene data show CDR1 as MNHEY and CDR2 as SMNVEV (reference sequence). With 3 bases removed from V and 0 bases from J, the gap between germline ends came to 8 bases. The CDR3, as DNA: TGTGCCAGCAGTTTGGCCCTCACGAACACCGGGGAGCTGTTTTTT. It specifies CASSLALTNTGELFF.

The gene calls are TRBV27 and TRBJ2-5, with 13 bases matching TRBD2. The CDR3 is 18 amino acids. In germline, CDR1 is MNHEY, CDR2 SMNVEV (reference sequence). The V segment lost 6 bases and the J segment 2 bases; nucleotides outside the gene matches: 12. DNA for the CDR3: TGTGCCAGCAGCCAGGGAAGACTAGCGGGGGGACTACAAGAGACCCAGTACTTC. Translation gives CASSQGRLAGGLQETQYF.

This clone was observed a handful of times. The rearrangement links TRBV11-2 to TRBJ2-3; 9 bases match TRBD2. The junction had 4 bases not matched to a gene; V was cut back by 3 bases and J by 3 bases. The germline V gene has CDR1 SGHAT and CDR2 FQNNGV. The CDR3 has 15 amino acids. As DNA, the CDR3 is TGTGCCAGCAGCTTCACGGGACTAGCAACAGATACGCAGTATTTT. Translating gives CASSFTGLATDTQYF.

J is TRBJ1-6 and V is TRBV5-1; weak D call: TRBD1 (5 bases). The V gene's germline CDR1 is SGHRS and CDR2 YFSETQ. There are 14 residues in the CDR3. Trimming pared 0 bases from V and 4 bases from J, leaving 5 bases between. In DNA, the CDR3 is TGCGCCAGCAGCTTGGGACAGTATAATTCACCCCTCCACTTT. It encodes CASSLGQYNSPLHF.

The CDR3 DNA follows: TGTGCTAGTGGTTCTAGCGGGGGAGATACGCAGTATTTT. Amino acids: CASGSSGGDTQYF. V usage is TRBV12-5 and J usage is TRBJ2-3; the match to TRBD2 covers 10 bases. The germline V gene encodes CDR1 LGHNT and CDR2 FRNRAP. The CDR3 contains 13 residues. J gave up 5 bases and V 4 bases, and 0 bases lay outside the gene matches.

In this sample, this clone turned up a few times. This chain uses TRBV2 with TRBJ1-4; D is perhaps TRBD1 (6 bases). Trimming took 6 bases from V and 5 from J, leaving 10 bases between them. Looked up from germline, CDR1 is SNHLY and CDR2 is FYNNEI. CDR3 length: 13 residues. CDR3: CASRTQGNEKLFF. The DNA of the CDR3 is TGTGCCAGCAGAACGCAGGGGAATGAAAAACTGTTTTTT. The complete variable domain, with remaining parts taken from reference TRBV2 and TRBJ1-4, reads EPEVTQTPSHQVTQMGQEVILRCVPISNHLYFYWYRQILGQKVEFLVSFYNNEISEKSEIFDDQFSVERPDGSNFTLKIRSTKLEDSAMYFCASRTQGNEKLFFGSGTQLSVL.

This chain connects TRBV13 to TRBJ2-7; D might be TRBD1 (6 bases). CDR3 length equals 13 residues. Germline V gene lookup returns CDR1 PRHDT and CDR2 FYEKMQ (reference sequence). With 5 bases removed from V and 1 base from J, the gap between germline ends came to 9 bases. Written as DNA, the CDR3 is TGTGCCAGCAGCACCACAGGGTCCTACGAGCAGTACTTC. Translation gives CASSTTGSYEQYF.

The chain's CDR3 is CASGIAGGPTGELFF. The CDR3 DNA is TGTGCCAGCGGTATAGCGGGGGGGCCCACCGGGGAGCTGTTTTTT. The J gene is TRBJ2-2, the V gene TRBV14; 11 nucleotides line up with TRBD2. CDR1 and CDR2 from the germline V gene are SGHDN and FVKESK. The CDR3 runs to 15 residues. The junction had 6 bases not matched to a gene; V was cut back by 8 bases and J by 4 bases.

V is TRBV6-1 and J is TRBJ1-1; D is perhaps TRBD1 (5 bases). Trimming left V 7 bases short and J 1 base short, with 7 bases between. The CDR3 has 12 amino acids. The germline CDR1 and CDR2 sequences are MNHNS and SASEGT. The CDR3 sequence: CASNGGNTEAFF. CDR3 coding DNA: TGTGCCAGCAACGGGGGGAACACTGAAGCTTTCTTT.

The gene calls are TRBV28 and TRBJ2-7; D may be TRBD1 (6 bases). The V end was cut by 8 bases, the J end by 4 bases, with 12 bases between. This CDR3 has 12 residues. CDR1 and CDR2 from the germline V gene are MDHEN and SYDVKM. The CDR3 nucleotides are TGTGCCAGCGGAGAGGGGGTTTACGAGCAGTACTTC. Translation: CASGEGVYEQYF.

The J gene is TRBJ1-6, the V gene TRBV6-1, with TRBD1 identical over 7 bases. Germline values: CDR1 MNHNS, CDR2 SASEGT. Trimming took 2 bases from V and 9 from J; bases not matched to a gene: 10. The CDR3 is made up of 16 amino acids. The DNA for the CDR3 is TGTGCCAGCAGTGAAACGGACAGGTCTTTGATTTCACCCCTCCACTTT. This encodes CASSETDRSLISPLHF.

The chain employs TRBV7-2 and TRBJ2-1; D is possibly TRBD2 (5 bases). The CDR3 is 16 amino acids. Between the trimmed V and J ends, which lost 3 bases and 9 bases, there was a span of 21 bases. The germline V gene encodes CDR1 SGHTA and CDR2 FQGNSA. For the CDR3, the DNA is TGTGCCAGCAGCTTTCGCTATAGGACTGGGAATACTGAGCAGTTCTTC. As protein: CASSFRYRTGNTEQFF.

The chain is built from TRBV5-1 and TRBJ2-6, with TRBD1 as a possible D gene (5 bases). From germline, CDR1 is SGHRS and CDR2 YFSETQ. This CDR3 region has 16 residues. The V end was cut by 4 bases, the J end by 0 bases, with 11 bases between. The CDR3 DNA sequence: TGCGCCAGCAGCCCCAGGGAACACTCTGGGGCCAACGTCCTGACTTTC. Translating gives CASSPREHSGANVLTF.

The chain carries TRBV5-1 and TRBJ1-5; tentative D call: TRBD1 (6 bases). Germline V gene lookup returns CDR1 SGHRS and CDR2 YFSETQ. V was pared by 1 base and J by 5 bases, with 10 bases between. The length of the CDR3 is 14 residues. For the CDR3, the DNA is TGCGCCAGCAGCTTGACAGGGACGGATCAGCCCCAGCATTTT. Protein sequence: CASSLTGTDQPQHF. Full variable domain (outside the CDR3, taken from reference TRBV5-1 and TRBJ1-5): KAGVTQTPRYLIKTRGQQVTLSCSPISGHRSVSWYQQTPGQGLQFLFEYFSETQRNKGNFPGRFSGRQFSNSRSEMNVSTLELGDSALYLCASSLTGTDQPQHFGDGTRLSIL.

This chain joins TRBV5-1 and TRBJ2-5, with 8 bases that match TRBD1. After removal of 4 bases from V and 3 bases from J, the junction contained 8 bases not matched to a gene. The CDR3 spans 15 residues. The germline gives CDR1 SGHRS, CDR2 YFSETQ. Here the CDR3 DNA reads TGCGCCAGCAGCCCCGTACAGGGGGGTAAAGAGACCCAGTACTTC. The encoded protein is CASSPVQGGKETQYF.

This clone was seen a handful of times. The rearrangement joins TRBV6-6 to TRBJ1-5; 8 bases match TRBD1. The CDR3 has 15 amino acids. V lost 3 bases, J lost 3 bases, and 4 bases stayed unmatched. Per germline, CDR1 MNHNY and CDR2 SVGAGI (reference sequence). The CDR3, as DNA: TGTGCCAGCAGTTATCAGGACAGGGACAATCAGCCCCAGCATTTT. It yields the protein CASSYQDRDNQPQHF.